This T cell receptor beta chain derives from a study of T cells in Graves' hyperthyroidism and ophthalmopathy. About the research overall: At the time of initial diagnosis and before any treatment, peripheral blood was collected.

The CDR3 has 11 residues. Between the trimmed V and J ends, which lost 7 bases and 12 bases, there was a span of 15 bases. Per the germline V gene, CDR1 is MDHEN and CDR2 is SYDVKM. In this sample, this clonotype turned up many times. It was RNA transcripts that yielded the amplified TCR beta CDR3 regions. TCR CDR3 regions were first amplified by RT-PCR with HTBI primers. TCRdb passed the multiplex PCR reads through MiXCR, listing each CDR3 protein once. The repertoire holds approximately 520,000 distinct CDR3 sequences, less than 25% seen once, with about a quarter in the top ten. Absence of ophthalmopathy progression within 18 months defined stable Graves' hyperthyroidism. Exclusions: uncontrolled infection, other autoimmune disease, pregnancy, lactation. The source of the PBMCs was approximately 10 ml of fresh peripheral blood.

Input material: blood. The chain is built from TRBV28 and TRBJ1-1; the D gene is possibly TRBD1 (5 bases). The TCR was taken from a man aged 18-30 years with Graves' hyperthyroidism. This CDR3 reads CASTYGAVTFF. CDR3 bases: TGTGCCAGCACCTATGGGGCAGTAACTTTCTTT. Filled out from reference TRBV28 and TRBJ1-1, the complete variable domain reads DVKVTQSSRYLVKRTGEKVFLECVQDMDHENMFWYRQDPGLGLRLIYFSYDVKMKEKGDIPEGYSVSREKKERFSLILESASTNQTSMYLCASTYGAVTFFGQGTRLTVV.